These T cell receptor beta chains were read from a single sample in a study of cytomegalovirus exposure and HLA in healthy donors. The protocol was immunoSEQ multiplex PCR, while the TCRdb copy is restricted to in-frame clones and leaves out a portion. Altogether 60,000 to 85,000 clones are present, just over 70% being singletons, with the ten largest covering roughly 4.9%. Sequencing was performed on PBMCs. These receptors all come from a man between 60 and 75 years old in good health and CMV-seropositive. Both conserved end residues are part of each CDR3. Each record gives: D gene, J gene, clone size, V gene, CDR3 DNA, CDR3 protein. A D gene is named only where the DNA matches it firmly. Expanded clones are given a class, and other clones once, few, many or no size at all.

.,TRBJ1-1,few,TRBV7-6,TGTGCCAGCAGCTTAAGGACTTCCGAAGCTTTCTTT,CASSLRTSEAFF
.,TRBJ2-2,.,TRBV4-1,TGCGCCAGCAGCCCAAGTGGCGGCACCGGGGAGCTGTTTTTT,CASSPSGGTGELFF
.,TRBJ2-7,.,TRBV10-3,TGTGCCATCAGTGACCCTAGGACAGACGAGCGGGAGCAGTACTTC,CAISDPRTDEREQYF
.,TRBJ2-7,.,TRBV27,TGTGCATCCACTTCCGGGGACTCCTACGAGCAGTACTTC,CASTSGDSYEQYF
.,TRBJ2-7,.,TRBV13,TGTGCCAGCAGCCCTACGGGACACTACGAGCAGTACTTC,CASSPTGHYEQYF
TRBD2,TRBJ2-4,once,TRBV2,TGTGCCACCAGCATTGGACTAGCGAACATTCAGTACTTC,CATSIGLANIQYF
.,TRBJ2-1,.,TRBV7-2,TGTGCCAGCAGCTTGTTCTGGGGGCAAACCTACAATGAGCAGTTCTTC,CASSLFWGQTYNEQFF
.,TRBJ2-5,few,TRBV30,TGTGCCTGGGCCCTAAAAGAGACCCAGTACTTC,CAWALKETQYF
.,TRBJ1-3,.,TRBV7-6,TGTGCCAGCAGCCAGGACAGAAGCTCTGGAAACACCATATATTTT,CASSQDRSSGNTIYF
.,TRBJ1-5,.,TRBV4-1,TGCGCCAGCAGCCCCGTCCCGGGACAACGCAATCAGCCCCAGCATTTT,CASSPVPGQRNQPQHF
.,TRBJ1-2,.,TRBV4-1,TGCGCCAGCAGCCAAGCGACAGCCTCCCCTGGCTACACCTTC,CASSQATASPGYTF
.,TRBJ1-1,.,TRBV7-9,TGTGCCAGCAGCTTTGGCGGGACGTCGTCTAGTACTGAAGCTTTCTTT,CASSFGGTSSSTEAFF
.,TRBJ1-2,.,TRBV14,TGTGCCAGCAGACAGAACTATGGCTACACCTTC,CASRQNYGYTF
.,TRBJ1-2,.,TRBV4-2,TGTGCCAGCAGCCAAGAGGACACCCCGGCCTATGGCTACACCTTC,CASSQEDTPAYGYTF
.,TRBJ2-7,few,TRBV6-6,TGTGCCAGCAGGGGGGGACTCTACGAGCAGTACTTC,CASRGGLYEQYF
TRBD1,TRBJ2-7,.,TRBV4-1,TGCGCCAGCAGCCAAGCCCTTAGACAGGGCTTAATCTACGAGCAGTACTTC,CASSQALRQGLIYEQYF
.,TRBJ1-2,few,TRBV28,TGTGCCAGCAGTTCGACAGGTGGGAACTATGGCTACACCTTC,CASSSTGGNYGYTF
.,TRBJ1-1,few,TRBV7-2,TGTGCCAGCAGCCCCAGACAGTCAGACACTGAAGCTTTCTTT,CASSPRQSDTEAFF
.,TRBJ1-5,.,TRBV6-4,TGTGCCAGCACTGAGCGGCGCTTTAATCAGCCCCAGCATTTT,CASTERRFNQPQHF
TRBD2,TRBJ2-1,.,TRBV5-4,TGTGCCAGCAGCCTTCTAGCGGGGGCCTACAATGAGCAGTTCTTC,CASSLLAGAYNEQFF
TRBD1,TRBJ1-2,few,TRBV12-5,TGTGCTAGTGGGGGACAGGGGGCGAACTATGGCTACACCTTC,CASGGQGANYGYTF
.,TRBJ1-2,.,TRBV7-2,TGTGCCAGCAGTTCAGGGTCAGGTTATGGCTACACCTTC,CASSSGSGYGYTF
.,TRBJ2-7,.,TRBV4-3,TGCGCCAGCAGCCAATATCTGGCGGGGAACTCCTACGAGCAGTACTTC,CASSQYLAGNSYEQYF
TRBD2,TRBJ2-3,.,TRBV4-2,TGTGCCAGCAGTCTCGAGCGGGGGAGCACAGATACGCAGTATTTT,CASSLERGSTDTQYF
TRBD2,TRBJ2-1,.,TRBV7-3,TGTGCCAGCAGCCAACTAGCGGGAGGGCCTAATGAGCAGTTCTTC,CASSQLAGGPNEQFF
.,TRBJ1-2,.,TRBV10-1,TGCGCCAGCAGTGACGTCTTACGGGGTTTCGATGGCTACACCTTC,CASSDVLRGFDGYTF
.,TRBJ1-6,.,TRBV30,TGTGCCTGGAGCCGACAGGAGTCTTCACCCCTCCACTTT,CAWSRQESSPLHF
.,TRBJ1-1,few,TRBV18,TGTGCCAGCTCACTCTCAGAAGTGAACACTGAAGCTTTCTTT,CASSLSEVNTEAFF
.,TRBJ2-5,.,TRBV4-1,TGCGCCAGCAGCCAACCGGACTATTACCAAGAGACCCAGTACTTC,CASSQPDYYQETQYF
TRBD2,TRBJ2-5,.,TRBV7-9,TGTGCCAGCAGCTCCGGGACTAGCGGGAACCAAGAGACCCAGTACTTC,CASSSGTSGNQETQYF
.,TRBJ2-7,few,TRBV28,TGTGCCAGTGCATGGGCAGACTCCTACGAGCAGTACTTC,CASAWADSYEQYF
.,TRBJ2-5,.,TRBV29-1,TGCAGCGTTGACAGTTCCCGCCAAGAGACCCAGTACTTC,CSVDSSRQETQYF
TRBD1,TRBJ1-2,.,TRBV6-4,TGTGCCAGCAGTGACCCGAAACAGGGGATCTATGGCTACACCTTC,CASSDPKQGIYGYTF
TRBD1,TRBJ2-5,few,TRBV19,TGTGCCAGTAGTTCGGACAGGGGGCTCGGGGAGACCCAGTACTTC,CASSSDRGLGETQYF
TRBD1,TRBJ2-4,.,TRBV5-1,TGCGCCAGCAGCTTGGTGGGACAGGGGGCGTCGAACATTCAGTACTTC,CASSLVGQGASNIQYF
TRBD2,TRBJ2-3,few,TRBV7-2,TGTGCCAGCAGTCGACTAGCGGGGGGGTATGGAGATACGCAGTATTTT,CASSRLAGGYGDTQYF
TRBD1,TRBJ2-5,.,TRBV7-7,TGTGCCAGCAGCGTCGGACAGGGCCTAGGGACCCAGTACTTC,CASSVGQGLGTQYF
.,TRBJ2-1,.,TRBV27,TGTGCCAGCAGTCCGTCCAACTTACAGGGCACCTCTCGGGGCAATGAGCAGTTCTTC,CASSPSNLQGTSRGNEQFF
.,TRBJ2-7,.,TRBV11-2,TGTGCCAGCAGCTCTTTAGCATACGAGCAGTACTTC,CASSSLAYEQYF
.,TRBJ2-5,once,TRBV7-9,TGTGCCAGCAGCCGCCAGGGGGGACTCCAAGAGACCCAGTACTTC,CASSRQGGLQETQYF
.,TRBJ2-3,.,TRBV19,TGTGCCAGTAGTATAGCAGTCGTCACAGATACGCAGTATTTT,CASSIAVVTDTQYF
TRBD1,TRBJ2-7,.,TRBV9,TGTGCCAGCAGCGAGGGACAGGGGGCTTACGAGCAGTACTTC,CASSEGQGAYEQYF
.,TRBJ2-1,.,TRBV25-1,TGTGCCAGCAGTAAACCCCCGCGGGCTTGGAGTGGTGAGCAGTTCTTC,CASSKPPRAWSGEQFF
TRBD1,TRBJ2-7,few,TRBV9,TGTGCCAGCAGCGCTGGGGACAGGGTTAACGAGCAGTACTTC,CASSAGDRVNEQYF
.,TRBJ2-7,.,TRBV11-2,TGTGCCAGCAGCTTAGAGATCCACGAGCAGTACTTC,CASSLEIHEQYF
TRBD1,TRBJ1-1,.,TRBV19,TGTGCCAGTAGTGCAACAGGGGGGCACACTGAAGCTTTCTTT,CASSATGGHTEAFF
TRBD2,TRBJ2-1,.,TRBV2,TGTGCCAGCAGTGTACGACTAGCGGGGGACAATGAGCAGTTCTTC,CASSVRLAGDNEQFF
.,TRBJ1-2,.,TRBV4-3,TGCGCCAGCAGCCAAACCCGGACGGGGAACTATGGCTACACCTTC,CASSQTRTGNYGYTF
.,TRBJ1-1,few,TRBV7-9,TGTGCCAGCAGCTTAGCGTCGGGGTTGGGGGGTGAAGCTTTCTTT,CASSLASGLGGEAFF
.,TRBJ1-2,once,TRBV5-6,TGTGCCAGCAGCCCCTACAGGGTCCGGGTCTATGGCTACACCTTC,CASSPYRVRVYGYTF
TRBD1,TRBJ2-7,few,TRBV4-1,TGCGCCAGCAGCCCCGGGACAGTCTCCCTATACGAGCAGTACTTC,CASSPGTVSLYEQYF
TRBD1,TRBJ2-3,.,TRBV5-4,TGTGCCAGCAGCTCTTTACAACAGGGGGATGGGACAGATACGCAGTATTTT,CASSSLQQGDGTDTQYF
.,TRBJ2-1,.,TRBV30,TGTGCCTGGACTACTAGCCCCTCCCGTACATTGAATGAGCAGTTCTTC,CAWTTSPSRTLNEQFF
.,TRBJ2-3,.,TRBV7-8,TGTGCCAGCAGCTCCAGGGGAAATACGCAGTATTTT,CASSSRGNTQYF
TRBD1,TRBJ1-1,.,TRBV6-4,TGTGCCAGCAGTGACCCGGGACAGGGGGTTAATGAAGCTTTCTTT,CASSDPGQGVNEAFF
TRBD2,TRBJ2-1,.,TRBV5-4,TGTGCCAGCAGCTTTTCTAGCGGTCGCTCCTACAATGAGCAGTTCTTC,CASSFSSGRSYNEQFF
.,TRBJ1-3,.,TRBV18,TGTGCCAGCTCACCCTACTTGACGGAGAGCTCTGGAAACACCATATATTTT,CASSPYLTESSGNTIYF
.,TRBJ2-1,.,TRBV7-8,TGTGCCAGCAAAGACATGGATGAGCAGTTCTTC,CASKDMDEQFF